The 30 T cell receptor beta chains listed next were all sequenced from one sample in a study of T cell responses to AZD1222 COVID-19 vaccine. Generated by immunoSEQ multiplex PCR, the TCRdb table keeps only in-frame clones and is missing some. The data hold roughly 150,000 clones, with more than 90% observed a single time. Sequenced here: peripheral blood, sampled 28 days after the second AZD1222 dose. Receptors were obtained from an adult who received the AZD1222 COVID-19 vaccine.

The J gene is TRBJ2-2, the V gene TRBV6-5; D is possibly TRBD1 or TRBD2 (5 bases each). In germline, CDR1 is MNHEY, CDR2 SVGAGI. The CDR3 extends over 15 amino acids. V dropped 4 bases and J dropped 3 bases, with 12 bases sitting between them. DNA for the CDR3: TGTGCCAGCAGTTTCCGGGACCGCGACACCGGGGAGCTGTTTTTT. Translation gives CASSFRDRDTGELFF.

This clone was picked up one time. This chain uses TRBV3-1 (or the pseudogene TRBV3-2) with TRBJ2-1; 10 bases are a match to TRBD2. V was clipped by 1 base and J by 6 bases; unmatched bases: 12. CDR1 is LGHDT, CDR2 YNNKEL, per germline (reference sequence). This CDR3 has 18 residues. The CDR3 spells CASSQALAGGLPGNEQFF. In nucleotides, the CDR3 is TGTGCCAGCAGCCAAGCCTTAGCGGGGGGACTCCCAGGCAATGAGCAGTTCTTC.

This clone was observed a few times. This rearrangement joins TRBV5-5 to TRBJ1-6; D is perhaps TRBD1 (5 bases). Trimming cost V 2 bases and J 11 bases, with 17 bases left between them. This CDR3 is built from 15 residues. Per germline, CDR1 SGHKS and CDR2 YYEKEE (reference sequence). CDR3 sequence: CASSFSSAGMAPLHF. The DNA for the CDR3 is TGTGCCAGCAGCTTTTCTAGTGCAGGGATGGCACCCCTCCACTTT.

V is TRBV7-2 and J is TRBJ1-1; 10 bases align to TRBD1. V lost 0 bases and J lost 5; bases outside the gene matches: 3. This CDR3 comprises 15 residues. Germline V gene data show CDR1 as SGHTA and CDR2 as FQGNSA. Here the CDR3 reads CASSLAGQGMTEAFF. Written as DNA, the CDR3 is TGTGCCAGCAGCTTAGCGGGACAGGGGATGACTGAAGCTTTCTTT.

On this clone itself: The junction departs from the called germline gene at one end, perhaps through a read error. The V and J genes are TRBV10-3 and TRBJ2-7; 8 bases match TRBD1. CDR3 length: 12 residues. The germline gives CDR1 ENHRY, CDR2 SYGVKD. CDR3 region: CATSAGGHEQYF. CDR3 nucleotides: TGTGCCACCAGTGCAGGGGGCCACGAGCAGTACTTC.

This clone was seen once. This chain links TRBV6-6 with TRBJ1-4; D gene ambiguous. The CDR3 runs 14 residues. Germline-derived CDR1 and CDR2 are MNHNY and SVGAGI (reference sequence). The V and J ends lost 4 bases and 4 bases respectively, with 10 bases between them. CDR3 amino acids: CASSSQRINEKLFF. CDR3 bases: TGTGCCAGCAGTTCACAGAGGATTAATGAAAAACTGTTTTTT.

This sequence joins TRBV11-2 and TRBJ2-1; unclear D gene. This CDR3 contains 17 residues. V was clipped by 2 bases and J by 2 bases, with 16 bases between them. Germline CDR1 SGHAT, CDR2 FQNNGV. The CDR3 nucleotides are TGTGCCAGCAGCTTATTGTTGTTAAGCGTAGCCTACAATGAGCAGTTCTTC. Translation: CASSLLLLSVAYNEQFF.

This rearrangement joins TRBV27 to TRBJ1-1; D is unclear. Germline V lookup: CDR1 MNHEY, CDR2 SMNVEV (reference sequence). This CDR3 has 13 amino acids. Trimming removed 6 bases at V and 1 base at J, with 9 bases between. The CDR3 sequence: CASSTSGNTEAFF. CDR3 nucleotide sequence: TGTGCCAGCAGCACCTCTGGGAACACTGAAGCTTTCTTT.

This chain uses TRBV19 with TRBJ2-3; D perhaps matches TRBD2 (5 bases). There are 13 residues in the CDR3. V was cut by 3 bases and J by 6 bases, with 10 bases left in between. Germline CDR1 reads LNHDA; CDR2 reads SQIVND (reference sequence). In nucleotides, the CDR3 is TGTGCCAGTAGTATTATCGGGGTGGATACGCAGTATTTT. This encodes CASSIIGVDTQYF. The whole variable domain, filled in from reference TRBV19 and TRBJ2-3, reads DGGITQSPKYLFRKEGQNVTLSCEQNLNHDAMYWYRQDPGQGLRLIYYSQIVNDFQKGDIAEGYSVSREKKESFPLTVTSAQKNPTAFYLCASSIIGVDTQYFGPGTRLTVL.

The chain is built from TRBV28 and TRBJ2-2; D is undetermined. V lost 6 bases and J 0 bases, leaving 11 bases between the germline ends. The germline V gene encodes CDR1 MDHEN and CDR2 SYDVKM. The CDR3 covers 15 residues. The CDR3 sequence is CASRMPRPNTGELFF. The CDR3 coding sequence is TGTGCCAGCAGGATGCCTAGGCCGAACACCGGGGAGCTGTTTTTT.

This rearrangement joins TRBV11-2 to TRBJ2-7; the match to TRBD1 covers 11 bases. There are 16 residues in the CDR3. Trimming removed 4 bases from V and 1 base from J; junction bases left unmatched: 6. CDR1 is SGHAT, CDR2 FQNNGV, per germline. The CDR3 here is CASSSVGQGASYEQYF. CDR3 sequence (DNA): TGTGCCAGCAGCTCGGTTGGACAGGGGGCTTCCTACGAGCAGTACTTC.

The CDR3 sequence: CASSLIRDLYEQYF. CDR3 nucleotide sequence: TGTGCCAGCAGTTTAATCAGGGATCTCTACGAGCAGTACTTC. The chain employs TRBV28 and TRBJ2-7, with D perhaps matching TRBD1 (5 bases). The CDR3 sequence is 14 residues long. The V end was cut by 2 bases, the J end by 3 bases, with 11 bases between. Germline V CDR1 and CDR2: MDHEN, SYDVKM.

CDR3 protein: CASRKNTLYSNQPQHF. Written as DNA, the CDR3 is TGCGCCAGCAGAAAGAACACCCTTTATAGCAATCAGCCCCAGCATTTT. This chain links TRBV10-1 with TRBJ1-5; no reliable D call. Deletions cut 6 bases from V and 0 bases from J, with 15 bases between. The CDR3 consists of 16 residues. Per germline, CDR1 WNHNN and CDR2 SYGVQD (reference sequence).

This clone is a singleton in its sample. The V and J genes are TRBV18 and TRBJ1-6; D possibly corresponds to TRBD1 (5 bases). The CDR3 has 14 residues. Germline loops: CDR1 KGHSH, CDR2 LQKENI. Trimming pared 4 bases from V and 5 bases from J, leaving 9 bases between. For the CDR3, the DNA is TGTGCCAGCTCACTGCAGGGAAATAATTCACCCCTCCACTTT. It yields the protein CASSLQGNNSPLHF.

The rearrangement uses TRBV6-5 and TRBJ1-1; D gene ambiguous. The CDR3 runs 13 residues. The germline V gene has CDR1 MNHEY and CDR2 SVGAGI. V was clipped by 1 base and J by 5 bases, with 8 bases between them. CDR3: CASSYLPRTEAFF. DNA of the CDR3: TGTGCCAGCAGTTACTTGCCGAGGACTGAAGCTTTCTTT.

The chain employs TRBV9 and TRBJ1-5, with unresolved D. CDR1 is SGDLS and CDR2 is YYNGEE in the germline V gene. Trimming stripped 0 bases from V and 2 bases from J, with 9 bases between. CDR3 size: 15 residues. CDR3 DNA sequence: TGTGCCAGCAGCGTAGATGGGGTGCGCAATCAGCCCCAGCATTTT. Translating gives CASSVDGVRNQPQHF. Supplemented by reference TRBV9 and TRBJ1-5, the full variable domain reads DSGVTQTPKHLITATGQRVTLRCSPRSGDLSVYWYQQSLDQGLQFLIQYYNGEERAKGNILERFSAQQFPDLHSELNLSSLELGDSALYFCASSVDGVRNQPQHFGDGTRLSIL.

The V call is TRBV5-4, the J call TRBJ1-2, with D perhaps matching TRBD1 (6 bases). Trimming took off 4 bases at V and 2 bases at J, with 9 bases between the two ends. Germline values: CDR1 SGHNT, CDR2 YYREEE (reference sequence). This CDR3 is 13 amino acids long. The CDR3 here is CASSPGHNYGYTF. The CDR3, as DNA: TGTGCCAGCAGCCCGGGACACAACTATGGCTACACCTTC.

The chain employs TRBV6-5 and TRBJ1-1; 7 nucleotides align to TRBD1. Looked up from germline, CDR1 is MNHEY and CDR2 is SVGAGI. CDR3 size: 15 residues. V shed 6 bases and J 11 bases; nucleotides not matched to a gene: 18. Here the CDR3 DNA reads TGTGCCAGCAGGCCCGGGGGAGGGGGCGCGAGGGGTGCTTTCTTT. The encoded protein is CASRPGGGGARGAFF.

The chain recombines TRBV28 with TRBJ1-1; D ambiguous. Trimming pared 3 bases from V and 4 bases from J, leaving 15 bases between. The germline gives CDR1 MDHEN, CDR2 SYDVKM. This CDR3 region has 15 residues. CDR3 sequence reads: CASSFGRVRSTEAFF. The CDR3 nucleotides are TGTGCCAGCAGTTTTGGGAGGGTTCGCAGCACTGAAGCTTTCTTT.

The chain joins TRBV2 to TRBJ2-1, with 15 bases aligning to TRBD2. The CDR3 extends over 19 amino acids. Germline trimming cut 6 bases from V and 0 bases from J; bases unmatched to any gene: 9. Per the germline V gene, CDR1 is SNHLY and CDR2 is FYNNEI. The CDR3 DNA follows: TGTGCCAGCAGAAACCCCGGGACTAGCGGGGGGAGCTCCTACAATGAGCAGTTCTTC. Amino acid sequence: CASRNPGTSGGSSYNEQFF.

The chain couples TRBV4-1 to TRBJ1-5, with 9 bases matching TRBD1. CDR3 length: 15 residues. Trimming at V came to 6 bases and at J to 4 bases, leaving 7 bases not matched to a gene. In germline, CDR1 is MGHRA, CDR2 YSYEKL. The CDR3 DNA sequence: TGCGCCAGCAGACTTTGGACAGGGGCAAATCAGCCCCAGCATTTT. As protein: CASRLWTGANQPQHF.

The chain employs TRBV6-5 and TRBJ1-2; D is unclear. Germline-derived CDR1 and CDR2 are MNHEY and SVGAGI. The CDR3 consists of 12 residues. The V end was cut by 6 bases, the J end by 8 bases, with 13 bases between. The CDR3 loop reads CASRVLAGGYTF. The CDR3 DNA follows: TGTGCCAGCAGAGTTCTGGCCGGCGGCTACACCTTC.

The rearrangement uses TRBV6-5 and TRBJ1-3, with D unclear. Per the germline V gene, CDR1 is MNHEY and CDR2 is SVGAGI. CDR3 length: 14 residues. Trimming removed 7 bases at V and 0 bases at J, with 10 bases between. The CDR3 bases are TGTGCCAGCACCCCACATAGCTCTGGAAACACCATATATTTT. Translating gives CASTPHSSGNTIYF.

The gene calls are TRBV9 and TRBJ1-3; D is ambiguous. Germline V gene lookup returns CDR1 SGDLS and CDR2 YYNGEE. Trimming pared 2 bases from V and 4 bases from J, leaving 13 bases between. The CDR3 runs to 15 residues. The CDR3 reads CASSVGLGQGNTIYF. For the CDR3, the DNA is TGTGCCAGCAGCGTCGGTTTAGGGCAGGGAAACACCATATATTTT.

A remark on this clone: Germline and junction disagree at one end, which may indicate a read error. CDR3 sequence (DNA): TGTGCCAGCAGCGCGGAGCTTGCCTCCAACGAGCAGTACTTC. Translation: CASSAELASNEQYF. The chain recombines TRBV7-2 with TRBJ2-7; the D is unclear. The CDR3 runs to 14 residues. Per germline, CDR1 SGHTA and CDR2 FQGNSA.

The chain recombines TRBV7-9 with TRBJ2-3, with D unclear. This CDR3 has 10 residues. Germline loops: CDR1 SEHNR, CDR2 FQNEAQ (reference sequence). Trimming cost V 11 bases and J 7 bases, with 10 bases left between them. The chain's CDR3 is CAVDLNTQYF. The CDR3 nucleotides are TGTGCCGTTGATCTGAATACGCAGTATTTT.

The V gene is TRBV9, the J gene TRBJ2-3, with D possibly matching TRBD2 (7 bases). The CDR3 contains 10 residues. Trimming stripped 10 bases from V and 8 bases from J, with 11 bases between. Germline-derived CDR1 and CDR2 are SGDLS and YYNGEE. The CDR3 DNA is TGTGCCTCGGGGGGCCGTACGCAGTATTTT. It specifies CASGGRTQYF.

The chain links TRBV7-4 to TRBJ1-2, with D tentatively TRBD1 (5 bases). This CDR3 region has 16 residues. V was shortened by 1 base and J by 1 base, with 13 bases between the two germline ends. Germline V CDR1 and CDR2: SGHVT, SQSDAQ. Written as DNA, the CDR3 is TGTGCCAGCAGCTTAGAGGGCAGGGTCGATAACTATGGCTACACCTTC. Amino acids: CASSLEGRVDNYGYTF.

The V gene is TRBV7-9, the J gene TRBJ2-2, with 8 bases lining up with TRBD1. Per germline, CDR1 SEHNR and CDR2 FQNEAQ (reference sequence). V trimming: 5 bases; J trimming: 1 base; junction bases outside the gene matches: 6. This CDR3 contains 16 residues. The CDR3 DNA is TGTGCCAGCAGCCACTCCGGGACAGGGAACACCGGGGAGCTGTTTTTT. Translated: CASSHSGTGNTGELFF.

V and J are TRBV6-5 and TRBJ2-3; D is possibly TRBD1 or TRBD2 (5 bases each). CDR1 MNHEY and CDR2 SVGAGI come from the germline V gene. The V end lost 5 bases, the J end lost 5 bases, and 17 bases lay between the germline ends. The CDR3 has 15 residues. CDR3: CASSLDTSRVDTQYF. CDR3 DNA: TGTGCCAGCAGTCTGGACACGTCGAGGGTAGATACGCAGTATTTT.